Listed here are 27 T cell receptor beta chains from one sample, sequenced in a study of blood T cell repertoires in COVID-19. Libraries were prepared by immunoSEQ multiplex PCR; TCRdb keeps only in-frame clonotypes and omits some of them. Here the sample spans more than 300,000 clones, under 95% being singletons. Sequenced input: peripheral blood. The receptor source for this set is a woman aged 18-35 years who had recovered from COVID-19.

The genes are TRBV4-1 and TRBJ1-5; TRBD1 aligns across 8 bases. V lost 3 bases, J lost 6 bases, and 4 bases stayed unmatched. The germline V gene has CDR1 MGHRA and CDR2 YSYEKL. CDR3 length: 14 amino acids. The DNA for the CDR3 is TGCGCCAGCAGCCATGACAGGGGCGCTCAGCCCCAGCATTTT. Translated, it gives CASSHDRGAQPQHF.

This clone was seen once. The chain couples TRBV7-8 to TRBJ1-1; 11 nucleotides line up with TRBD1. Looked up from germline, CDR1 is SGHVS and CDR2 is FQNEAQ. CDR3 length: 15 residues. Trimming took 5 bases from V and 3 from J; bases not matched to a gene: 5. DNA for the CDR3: TGTGCCAGCAGCCCTATGGGACAGGGGGACACTGAAGCTTTCTTT. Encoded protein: CASSPMGQGDTEAFF. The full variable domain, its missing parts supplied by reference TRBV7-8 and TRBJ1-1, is GAGVSQSPRYKVAKRGQDVALRCDPISGHVSLFWYQQALGQGPEFLTYFQNEAQLDKSGLPSDRFFAERPEGSVSTLKIQRTQQEDSAVYLCASSPMGQGDTEAFFGQGTRLTVV.

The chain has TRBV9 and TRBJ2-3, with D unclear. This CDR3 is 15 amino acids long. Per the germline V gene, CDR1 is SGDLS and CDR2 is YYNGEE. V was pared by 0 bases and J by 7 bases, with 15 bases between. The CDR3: CASSVDGRPTNTQYF. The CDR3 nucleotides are TGTGCCAGCAGCGTAGACGGCAGGCCAACAAATACGCAGTATTTT.

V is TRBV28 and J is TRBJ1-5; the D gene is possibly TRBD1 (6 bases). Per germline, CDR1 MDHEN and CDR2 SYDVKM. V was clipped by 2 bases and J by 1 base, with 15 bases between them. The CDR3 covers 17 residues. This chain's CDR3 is CASSLADRILSNQPQHF. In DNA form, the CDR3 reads TGTGCCAGCAGTTTAGCTGACAGGATACTAAGCAATCAGCCCCAGCATTTT.

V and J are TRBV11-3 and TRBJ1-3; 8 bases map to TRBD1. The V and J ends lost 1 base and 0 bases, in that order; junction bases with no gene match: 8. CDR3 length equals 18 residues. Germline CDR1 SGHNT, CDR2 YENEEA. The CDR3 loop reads CASSLVFSGTGSGNTIYF. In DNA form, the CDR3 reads TGTGCCAGCAGCTTAGTTTTTTCGGGGACAGGCTCTGGAAACACCATATATTTT.

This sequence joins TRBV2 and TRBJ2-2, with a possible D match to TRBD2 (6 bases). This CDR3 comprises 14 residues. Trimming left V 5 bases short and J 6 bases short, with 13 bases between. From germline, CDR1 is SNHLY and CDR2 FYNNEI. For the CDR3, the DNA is TGTGCCAGCAGTCGGGAAAGGGAGGCCGGGGAGCTGTTTTTT. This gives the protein CASSREREAGELFF.

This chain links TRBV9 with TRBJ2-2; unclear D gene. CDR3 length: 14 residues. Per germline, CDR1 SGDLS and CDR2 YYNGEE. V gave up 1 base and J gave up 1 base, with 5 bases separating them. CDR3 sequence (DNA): TGTGCCAGCAGCGTAACACAGAACACCGGGGAGCTGTTTTTT. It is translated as CASSVTQNTGELFF. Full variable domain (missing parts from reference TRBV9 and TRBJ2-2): DSGVTQTPKHLITATGQRVTLRCSPRSGDLSVYWYQQSLDQGLQFLIQYYNGEERAKGNILERFSAQQFPDLHSELNLSSLELGDSALYFCASSVTQNTGELFFGEGSRLTVL.

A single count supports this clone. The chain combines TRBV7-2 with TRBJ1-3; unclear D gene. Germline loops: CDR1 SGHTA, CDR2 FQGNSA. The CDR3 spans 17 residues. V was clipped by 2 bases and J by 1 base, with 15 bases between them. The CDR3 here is CASSLYDSWSSGNTIYF. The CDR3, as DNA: TGTGCCAGCAGCTTATATGACTCTTGGAGTTCTGGAAACACCATATATTTT.

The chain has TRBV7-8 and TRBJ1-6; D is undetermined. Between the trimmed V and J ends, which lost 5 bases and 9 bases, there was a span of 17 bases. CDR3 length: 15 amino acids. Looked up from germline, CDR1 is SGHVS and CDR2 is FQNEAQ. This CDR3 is CASSPGSVRGSPLHF. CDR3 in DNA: TGTGCCAGCAGCCCCGGATCCGTCCGGGGTTCACCCCTCCACTTT.

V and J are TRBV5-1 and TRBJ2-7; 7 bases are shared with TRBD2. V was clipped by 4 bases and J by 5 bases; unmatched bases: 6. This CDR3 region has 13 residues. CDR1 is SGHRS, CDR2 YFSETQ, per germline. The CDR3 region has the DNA TGCGCCAGCAGCCAGTGGGGGGGACACGAGCAGTACGTC. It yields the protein CASSQWGGHEQYV.

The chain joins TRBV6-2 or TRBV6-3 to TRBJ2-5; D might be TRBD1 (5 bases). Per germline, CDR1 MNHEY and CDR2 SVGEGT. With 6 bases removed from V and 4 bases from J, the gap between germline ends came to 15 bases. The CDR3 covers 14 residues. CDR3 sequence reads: CASSSRVTPETQYF. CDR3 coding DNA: TGTGCCAGCAGCTCCAGGGTTACCCCAGAGACCCAGTACTTC.

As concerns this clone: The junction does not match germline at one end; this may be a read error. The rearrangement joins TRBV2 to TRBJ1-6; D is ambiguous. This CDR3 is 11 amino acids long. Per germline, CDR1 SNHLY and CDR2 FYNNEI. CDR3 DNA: TGTGCCAGCAGTGAATATTCGCCCCTCCACTTT. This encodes CASSEYSPLHF.

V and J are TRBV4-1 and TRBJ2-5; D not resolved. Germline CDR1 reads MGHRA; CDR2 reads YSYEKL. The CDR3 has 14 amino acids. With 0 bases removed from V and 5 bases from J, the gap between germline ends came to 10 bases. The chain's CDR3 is CASSQDRLVETQYF. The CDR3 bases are TGCGCCAGCAGCCAAGATCGACTCGTCGAGACCCAGTACTTC.

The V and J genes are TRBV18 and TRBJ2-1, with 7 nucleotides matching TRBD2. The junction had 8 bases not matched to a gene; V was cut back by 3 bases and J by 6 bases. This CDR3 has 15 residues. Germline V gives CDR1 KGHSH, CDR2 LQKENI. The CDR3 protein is CASSPIGWTSNEQFF. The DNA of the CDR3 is TGTGCCAGCTCACCCATTGGCTGGACTAGCAATGAGCAGTTCTTC.

CDR3 sequence: CASSLFPPQRGDREGYTF. For the CDR3, the DNA is TGTGCCAGCAGTTTATTCCCCCCCCAGAGGGGGGACAGGGAAGGCTACACCTTC. The chain couples TRBV27 to TRBJ1-2; 9 bases are shared with TRBD1. The CDR3 consists of 18 residues. Trimming took 1 base from V and 8 from J; bases not matched to a gene: 17. Per germline, CDR1 MNHEY and CDR2 SMNVEV (reference sequence).

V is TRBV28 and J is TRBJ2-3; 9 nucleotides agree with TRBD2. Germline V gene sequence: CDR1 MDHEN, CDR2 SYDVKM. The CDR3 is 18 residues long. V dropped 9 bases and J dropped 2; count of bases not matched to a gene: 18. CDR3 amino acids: CASTTGGSGSWYTDTQYF. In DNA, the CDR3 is TGTGCCAGTACTACGGGGGGTAGCGGGAGCTGGTACACAGATACGCAGTATTTT.

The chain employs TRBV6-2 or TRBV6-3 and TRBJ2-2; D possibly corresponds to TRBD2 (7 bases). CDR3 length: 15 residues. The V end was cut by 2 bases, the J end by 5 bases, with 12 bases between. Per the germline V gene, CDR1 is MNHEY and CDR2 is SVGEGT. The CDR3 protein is CASSYAGDRTGELFF. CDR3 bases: TGTGCCAGCAGTTACGCGGGAGACAGGACCGGGGAGCTGTTTTTT.

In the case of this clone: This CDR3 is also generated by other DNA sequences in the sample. The CDR3 nucleotides are TGTGCCAGCAGTCGGGGTACTGAAGCTTTCTTT. It yields the protein CASSRGTEAFF. The J gene is TRBJ1-1, the V gene TRBV6-2 or TRBV6-3; D gene uncertain. CDR1 is MNHEY, CDR2 SVGEGT, per germline. V was clipped by 5 bases and J by 5 bases, with 6 bases between them. The CDR3 is made up of 11 amino acids.

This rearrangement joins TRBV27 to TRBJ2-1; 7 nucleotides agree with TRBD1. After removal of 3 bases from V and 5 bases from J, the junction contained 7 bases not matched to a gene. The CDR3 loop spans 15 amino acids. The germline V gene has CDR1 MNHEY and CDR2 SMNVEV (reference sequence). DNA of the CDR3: TGTGCCAGCAGTTTCATAGGGACAGTAAACAATGAGCAGTTCTTC. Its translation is CASSFIGTVNNEQFF.

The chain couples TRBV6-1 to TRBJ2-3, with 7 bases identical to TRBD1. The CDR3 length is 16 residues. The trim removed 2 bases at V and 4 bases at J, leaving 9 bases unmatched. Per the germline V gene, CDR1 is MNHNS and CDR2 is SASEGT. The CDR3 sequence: CASSEIEGGGPDTQYF. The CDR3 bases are TGTGCCAGCAGTGAAATAGAAGGGGGCGGCCCAGATACGCAGTATTTT.

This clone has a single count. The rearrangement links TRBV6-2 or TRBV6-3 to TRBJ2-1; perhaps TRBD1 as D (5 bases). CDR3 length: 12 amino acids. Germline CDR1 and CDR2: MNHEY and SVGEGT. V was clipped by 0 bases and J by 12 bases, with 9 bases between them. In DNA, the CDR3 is TGTGCCAGCAGTTACTCGTTAGGGGTGCAGTTCTTC. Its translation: CASSYSLGVQFF.

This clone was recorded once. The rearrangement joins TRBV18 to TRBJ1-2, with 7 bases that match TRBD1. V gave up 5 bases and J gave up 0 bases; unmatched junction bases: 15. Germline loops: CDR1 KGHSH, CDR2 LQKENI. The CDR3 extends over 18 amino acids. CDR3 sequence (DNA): TGTGCCAGCTCAGGCGTTTTATTGGACAGGTCTTCTAACTATGGCTACACCTTC. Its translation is CASSGVLLDRSSNYGYTF.

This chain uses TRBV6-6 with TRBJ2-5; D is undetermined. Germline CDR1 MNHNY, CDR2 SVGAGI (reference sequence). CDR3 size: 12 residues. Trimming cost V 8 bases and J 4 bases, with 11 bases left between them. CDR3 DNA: TGTGCCAGCGCCGACTCGAGAGAGACCCAGTACTTC. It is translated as CASADSRETQYF.

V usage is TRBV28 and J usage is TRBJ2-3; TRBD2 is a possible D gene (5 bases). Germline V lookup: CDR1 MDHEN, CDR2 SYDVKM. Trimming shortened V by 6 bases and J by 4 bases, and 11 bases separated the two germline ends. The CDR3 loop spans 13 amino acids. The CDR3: CASRPGGADTQYF. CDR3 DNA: TGTGCCAGCAGACCTGGAGGCGCAGATACGCAGTATTTT. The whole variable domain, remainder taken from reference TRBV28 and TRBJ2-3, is DVKVTQSSRYLVKRTGEKVFLECVQDMDHENMFWYRQDPGLGLRLIYFSYDVKMKEKGDIPEGYSVSREKKERFSLILESASTNQTSMYLCASRPGGADTQYFGPGTRLTVL.

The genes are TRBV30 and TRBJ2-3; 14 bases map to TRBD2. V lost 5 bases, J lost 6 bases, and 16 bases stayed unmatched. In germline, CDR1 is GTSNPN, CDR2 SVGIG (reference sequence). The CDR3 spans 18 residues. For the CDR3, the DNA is TGTGCCTGGGGTCTCGGGACTAGCGGGAGCTTGTTGGCGGATACGCAGTATTTT. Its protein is CAWGLGTSGSLLADTQYF.

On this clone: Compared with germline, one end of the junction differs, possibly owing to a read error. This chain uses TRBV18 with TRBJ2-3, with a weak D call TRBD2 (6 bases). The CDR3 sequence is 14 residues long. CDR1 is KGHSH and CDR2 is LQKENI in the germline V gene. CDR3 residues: CASSTPTSTDTQYF. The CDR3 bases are TGTGCCAGCTCAACCCCCACTAGCACCGATACGCAGTATTTT.

The CDR3 protein is CASSIRDREGDTQYF. The CDR3 region has the DNA TGTGCCAGCAGCATCCGGGACAGGGAGGGGGATACGCAGTATTTT. The chain uses TRBV11-3 and TRBJ2-3, with 9 bases identical to TRBD1. With V trimmed by 5 bases and J by 6 bases, 9 bases remained unmatched. The CDR3 consists of 15 residues. Germline V gives CDR1 SGHNT, CDR2 YENEEA.